This T cell receptor beta chain was sequenced in a study (dated by TCRdb to about 2015). In the study overall: The study set out to test whether tumor-infiltrating Tregs in breast cancer get recruited from blood Tregs or are instead converted in situ from other CD4+ T cell subsets. On the study overall, not on this receptor specifically: The greatest overlap of tumor-infiltrating Treg TCR alpha and beta sequences was with tumor naive CD4+ T cells, followed next by blood naive CD4+ T cells. The validation in the larger cohort was limited to a single TCR beta V-J rearrangement instead of whole repertoires. Tumor memory CD4+ T cell TCR gene usage was found to cluster with blood and lymph node memory CD4+ cells and with lymph node naive CD4+ cells.

To purify naive CD4+ T cells, the Miltenyi Naive CD4+ T Cell Isolation kit was used, and CD25 microbeads served to deplete Tregs. Tregs, naive and memory CD4+ T cells from tumor, blood and ipsilateral draining lymph nodes of a few breast cancer patients underwent full-length TCR alpha and beta sequencing. Tumor tissue, along with lymph nodes from ipsilateral axillary dissection, was perfused with PBS, minced, and then digested using collagenase I and hyaluronidase. A purity exceeding 90% was confirmed by FACS for the sorted cell populations. The germline V gene yields SGHRS for CDR1 and YFSETQ for CDR2. The CDR3 starts with the cysteine, ends with the phenylalanine, and has 15 residues. Kept here is only the CDR3 DNA, which spans 45 bases and is read in frame from base 1. Trimming at the junction amounts to 4 bases on V and 2 bases on J, and the germline ends lie 15 bases apart. Amplification of full-length TCR variable regions was done by 5' RACE PCR using constant-region reverse primers, and this step was followed by semi-nested PCR with Nested Universal Primer A. The ReliaPrep RNA Cell Miniprep System was used to extract total RNA, which was then reverse transcribed into 5'RACE-ready cDNA with the SMARTer RACE 5'/3' Kit. Full-length TCR alpha and beta libraries were barcoded with multiplex adaptors and sequenced on an Illumina MiSeq. Turning to the authors' computational methods: For each of nine subset-tissue groups, sequencing data from the five patients were pooled, and the groups were compared by unsupervised clustering of TCR gene usage. The Morisita-Horn index was used to calculate repertoire similarity, with shared sequences weighted according to their contribution to each repertoire. TCRdb reanalyzed the raw reads on its own, using fastp at Q25 for trimming and MiXCR for clone calling, and kept in-frame beta chains. CDR3 protein sequences are deduplicated, and each keeps its most common genes and DNA. The V and J calls and clone size are TCRdb's, not the authors'. The sample table contains over 50,000 distinct CDR3 sequences; only one count was recorded for around 24% of them. The biggest ten clones account for 2.5% to 4% of the sample.

A few counts support this clonotype. The clone's antigen remains unknown. No base quality information exists; no much larger clone differs at one position. The TCR originated in a female donor with breast cancer. Recombination joined TRBV5-1 with TRBJ2-5; TRBD1 is a weak D gene call, 6 bases matching. The source material was tumor-infiltrating naive CD4+ T cells sorted from the breast tumor. The sample's cell subset or site, from its label and the paper: naive CD4+ T cells, CD4+CD45RA+CD25-. The CDR3 protein sequence reads: CASSLGDRTQETQYF. The base sequence is TGCGCCAGCAGCCTTGGCGACAGGACACAAGAGACCCAGTACTTC.